The sequence of this TCR beta chain was determined in a study of blood T cell repertoires in COVID-19. Background on the study: T cells, B-cell-depleted T cells, or PBMCs supplied cDNA or gDNA.

Authors' data handling: Nucleated cell number was recorded as an estimate derived from reference gene primer amplification. Sequencing used immunoSEQ multiplex PCR; TCRdb keeps in-frame clones, though not all of them. The V and J calls and clone size were taken over from that table, and D and trimming were inferred from the DNA. The sample records roughly 500,000 clones, approximately 85% being singletons. V gave up 6 bases and J gave up 3 bases, with 15 bases separating them. CDR1 LNHDA and CDR2 SQIVND come from the germline V gene (reference sequence). The CDR3 loop spans 14 amino acids. The source material was peripheral blood. This sequence joins TRBV19 and TRBJ2-7; possibly TRBD2 for D (5 bases). The receptor's source is a human donor in a cohort sampled during active COVID-19. DNA for the CDR3: TGTGCCAGTAGCCCCCAAAATAGCGTCTACGAGCAGTACTTC. Amino acid sequence: CASSPQNSVYEQYF.